This T cell receptor (beta chain) was found in a study of identical twins. A remark on this clonotype: As yet, its antigen is unknown.

Germline V CDR1 and CDR2: SGHDN, FVKESK. The CDR3 loop spans 16 amino acids. Germline trimming cut 4 bases from V and 3 bases from J; bases unmatched to any gene: 5. TCRdb passed the 5' RACE reads through MiXCR, listing each CDR3 protein once. The sample has some 710,000 distinct CDR3 sequences, 5.5% to 7.5% seen once. Each donor (without exception) was a healthy Caucasian. Whole-study findings and limits: The models systematically underestimated how much out-of-frame TCR alpha was shared in monozygotic twins. Less excess twin sharing appeared in beta out-of-frame sequences.

V gene TRBV14 combines with J gene TRBJ2-5, with 13 bases lining up with TRBD2. The sequencing input was naive T cells sorted from blood. The clonotype comes from a man aged 18-30 years in good health. DNA for the CDR3: TGTGCCAGCAGCCCGACCGGGACTAGCGGGAAAGAGACCCAGTACTTC. Amino acids: CASSPTGTSGKETQYF.